This T cell receptor (beta chain) was captured in a study of T cells in Graves' hyperthyroidism and ophthalmopathy. Per germline, CDR1 SNHLY and CDR2 FYNNEI. The length of the CDR3 is 12 residues. V was pared by 4 bases and J by 12 bases, with 8 bases of the junction left unmatched. Amplified TCR beta CDR3 regions came from RNA transcripts. With the HTBI primer set, the TCR CDR3 went through a first round of RT-PCR. A single record per CDR3 protein comes from TCRdb applying MiXCR to the multiplex PCR reads. In the table there are approximately 370,000 distinct CDR3 sequences, about 18% of which are singletons.

This chain uses TRBV2 with TRBJ1-1, with 7 bases identical to TRBD1. Specimen: blood. This TCR derives from a woman aged 25 to 39 with Graves' hyperthyroidism that later progressed to Graves' ophthalmopathy. This chain's CDR3 is CASSVGGRATFF. Here the CDR3 DNA reads TGTGCCAGCAGTGTAGGGGGCAGGGCAACTTTCTTT.